These 27 T cell receptor beta chains came from one sample sequenced in a study of T cell repertoires in cytomegalovirus infection. TCRdb ran MiXCR on the reads and lists one entry per CDR3 protein. The sample comprises roughly 80,000 distinct CDR3 sequences, approximately 24% of which are singletons, and approximately 48% rests with the top ten. No antigens are known for them. The sample here was CD8+ T cells from cultured PBMCs, taken from culture after CMV antigen stimulation. These receptors originate from a human donor in good health (CMV status not recorded). Some clones in this sample may be carry-over from other donors' samples.

The V gene is TRBV6-6, the J gene TRBJ2-1; D is perhaps TRBD1 (6 bases). V was pared by 2 bases and J by 7 bases, with 12 bases between. Per the germline V gene, CDR1 is MNHNY and CDR2 is SVGAGI (reference sequence). The CDR3 spans 14 residues. CDR3 loop: CASSYRDRPNEQFF. The CDR3, as DNA: TGTGCCAGCAGTTACAGAGACAGGCCAAATGAGCAGTTCTTC.

This clonotype has ten or more counts. The chain links TRBV10-3 to TRBJ1-1, with 10 bases that match TRBD1. CDR1 is ENHRY and CDR2 is SYGVKD in the germline V gene. CDR3 size: 14 residues. The V and J ends lost 2 bases and 3 bases, in that order; junction bases with no gene match: 0. The CDR3 is CAISEGTGDTEAFF. The CDR3 DNA reads TGTGCCATCAGTGAGGGGACAGGGGACACTGAAGCTTTCTTT.

This chain links TRBV24-1 with TRBJ2-3, with D perhaps assigned TRBD1 or TRBD2 (5 bases each). Trimming pared 4 bases from V and 2 bases from J, leaving 9 bases between. Germline V CDR1 and CDR2: KGHDR, SFDVKD. The CDR3 consists of 14 residues. DNA of the CDR3: TGTGCCACCAGTGAGAGGGGCTTCACAGATACGCAGTATTTT. Protein product: CATSERGFTDTQYF.

The sample holds a few counts of this clonotype. The V gene is TRBV4-1, the J gene TRBJ2-1, with 11 bases matching TRBD2. Trimming removed 4 bases from V and 6 bases from J; junction bases left unmatched: 8. CDR3 length equals 16 residues. CDR1 and CDR2 (germline): MGHRA, YSYEKL. For the CDR3, the DNA is TGCGCCAGCAGCCCGGCTAGCGGGAGGACCTTCAATGAGCAGTTCTTC. Protein: CASSPASGRTFNEQFF.

This sequence joins TRBV12-3 or TRBV12-4 and TRBJ2-3; TRBD2 is a possible D gene (6 bases). V dropped 7 bases and J dropped 6 bases, with 20 bases sitting between them. The length of the CDR3 is 15 residues. The CDR3 sequence is CASNAPGGASDTQYF. The CDR3 DNA reads as TGTGCCAGCAATGCCCCCGGAGGGGCCTCGGATACGCAGTATTTT.

V usage is TRBV6-6 and J usage is TRBJ1-2; 9 bases line up with TRBD1. Germline loops: CDR1 MNHNY, CDR2 SVGAGI (reference sequence). The CDR3 is 14 amino acids. With V trimmed by 6 bases and J by 7 bases, 9 bases remained unmatched. Written as DNA, the CDR3 is TGTGCCAGCAGCCTTACCCGACAGGGGGTTGGCTACACCTTC. The encoded protein is CASSLTRQGVGYTF.

The sample holds a few counts of this clonotype. This chain uses TRBV4-2 with TRBJ2-2; D is ambiguous. This CDR3 comprises 15 residues. From germline, CDR1 is LGHNA and CDR2 YNFKEQ. V dropped 4 bases and J dropped 1 base, with 10 bases sitting between them. CDR3: CASSLYAGNTGELFF. CDR3 bases: TGTGCCAGCAGCCTGTACGCAGGGAACACCGGGGAGCTGTTTTTT.

The chain carries TRBV5-6 and TRBJ1-5; TRBD1 agrees at 7 bases. This CDR3 has 17 amino acids. Looked up from germline, CDR1 is SGHDT and CDR2 is YYEEEE. The V gene end was trimmed by 1 base and the J gene end by 3 bases; junction bases not matched to a gene: 10. The CDR3 here is CASSLRERDRFNQPQHF. DNA of the CDR3: TGTGCCAGCAGCTTGAGGGAGCGGGACAGATTCAATCAGCCCCAGCATTTT.

Of note for this clonotype: The junction departs from germline at one end; a sequencing error may be responsible. The chain is built from TRBV6-6 and TRBJ1-2, with 7 nucleotides matching TRBD1. Germline loops: CDR1 MNHNY, CDR2 SVGAGI (reference sequence). The CDR3 runs 14 residues. CDR3 protein: CASSYFEFEGGYTF. The DNA of the CDR3 is TGTGCCAGCAGTTACTTTGAATTCGAAGGGGGCTACACTTTC.

This clonotype was observed many times. This chain joins TRBV28 and TRBJ2-3; D unclear. V lost 4 bases and J lost 3, with 14 bases in between. Germline CDR1 is MDHEN and CDR2 is SYDVKM. The CDR3 contains 15 residues. CDR3 DNA: TGTGCCAGCAGTTGGAGTGGATCTGAGACAGATACGCAGTATTTT. It codes for CASSWSGSETDTQYF.

The chain recombines TRBV11-3 with TRBJ2-1; 11 bases fit TRBD1. The CDR3 length is 16 residues. Germline loops: CDR1 SGHNT, CDR2 YENEEA. V trimming: 6 bases; J trimming: 6 bases; junction bases outside the gene matches: 10. CDR3 sequence: CASSPPAGQGGNEQFF. The CDR3 DNA follows: TGTGCCAGCAGTCCTCCGGCGGGACAGGGGGGCAATGAGCAGTTCTTC.

A word on this clonotype: A much larger clonotype is one base distant, so this may be a read error. This chain connects TRBV6-6 to TRBJ2-2; a weak D match, TRBD2 (6 bases). The germline gives CDR1 MNHNY, CDR2 SVGAGI (reference sequence). This CDR3 is built from 13 residues. With 11 bases removed from V and 3 bases from J, the gap between germline ends came to 13 bases. CDR3 in DNA: TGTGCCTGCAACACGGGGGACACCGGGGAGCTGTTTTTT. It codes for CACNTGDTGELFF.

As concerns this clonotype: With a much larger clone just one base away, this may be a read error. The chain links TRBV12-3 or TRBV12-4 to TRBJ2-3, with 8 bases lining up with TRBD2. Unmatched junction bases numbered 8, after V lost 5 bases and J lost 4 bases. This CDR3 has 15 amino acids. For the CDR3, the DNA is TGTGCCAGCAGTCCGGTCAGCGGGGGCCCAGATACGCAGTATTTT. Translation: CASSPVSGGPDTQYF.

This clonotype was seen ten or more times. This chain uses TRBV7-8 with TRBJ2-2; D gene uncertain. The V end was cut by 6 bases, the J end by 8 bases, with 4 bases between. The germline V gene has CDR1 SGHVS and CDR2 FQNEAQ. The CDR3 runs to 10 residues. The DNA for the CDR3 is TGTGCCAGCAGACGTGGGGAGCTGTTTTTT. Its protein product is CASRRGELFF.

This clonotype is categorized as medium-sized. The chain recombines TRBV7-8 with TRBJ2-3; TRBD2 agrees at 10 bases. Germline V CDR1 and CDR2: SGHVS, FQNEAQ. Unmatched junction bases numbered 6, after V lost 4 bases and J lost 2 bases. CDR3 length: 16 residues. The CDR3, as DNA: TGTGCCAGCAGCTATGGACTAGCGGAGAACACAGATACGCAGTATTTT. Residues: CASSYGLAENTDTQYF.

This clonotype has at least ten counts. The V gene is TRBV10-3, the J gene TRBJ2-3, with 14 bases matching TRBD2. The junction had 4 bases not matched to a gene; V was cut back by 4 bases and J by 4 bases. CDR1 is ENHRY, CDR2 SYGVKD, per germline. CDR3 length: 16 amino acids. CDR3 bases: TGTGCCATCAGTGGGGGACTAGCGGGAGTTGCAGATACGCAGTATTTT. It translates to CAISGGLAGVADTQYF.

This clonotype was detected ten times or more. V gene TRBV7-2 combines with J gene TRBJ1-2; D is perhaps TRBD1 (6 bases). The germline V gene encodes CDR1 SGHTA and CDR2 FQGNSA. The ends were cut back, 5 bases at V and 7 bases at J, with 23 bases in the middle. The CDR3 loop spans 16 amino acids. CDR3 amino acids: CASSLLGGGTLIGYTF. The CDR3 DNA sequence: TGTGCCAGCAGCCTACTGGGGGGGGGGACATTGATTGGCTACACCTTC. The whole variable domain, filled in from reference TRBV7-2 and TRBJ1-2, reads GAGVSQSPSNKVTEKGKDVELRCDPISGHTALYWYRQSLGQGLEFLIYFQGNSAPDKSGLPSDRFSAERTGGSVSTLTIQRTQQEDSAVYLCASSLLGGGTLIGYTFGSGTRLTVV.

This clonotype occurred a few times. The V call is TRBV27, the J call TRBJ2-2, with unresolved D. The CDR3 has 14 residues. Germline-derived CDR1 and CDR2 are MNHEY and SMNVEV (reference sequence). Trimming removed 3 bases from V and 1 base from J, with 6 bases in between. CDR3 DNA sequence: TGTGCCAGCAGTTTTGCTCTGAACACCGGGGAGCTGTTTTTT. Its translation: CASSFALNTGELFF.

On this clonotype: The junction differs from germline at one of its ends, possibly a read error. The chain combines TRBV4-1 with TRBJ2-3, with TRBD1 identical over 8 bases. From germline, CDR1 is MGHRA and CDR2 YSYEKL. The CDR3 loop spans 16 amino acids. CDR3 in amino acids: CASSPGQGDITDTRYF. The CDR3 coding sequence is TGCGCCAGCAGCCCTGGACAGGGCGATATAACAGATACGCGGTATTTT.

This clonotype showed up many times. The rearrangement joins TRBV6-1 to TRBJ1-3; no reliable D call. Trimming removed 6 bases from V and 0 bases from J, with 15 bases in between. The CDR3 has 16 residues. Germline loops: CDR1 MNHNS, CDR2 SASEGT. The CDR3 loop reads CASRTVRDGSGNTIYF. The CDR3 coding sequence is TGTGCCAGCAGGACGGTTAGAGACGGCTCTGGAAACACCATATATTTT.

This clonotype was observed many times. The chain has TRBV11-2 and TRBJ2-1; TRBD2 aligns across 11 bases. Germline loops: CDR1 SGHAT, CDR2 FQNNGV. This CDR3 has 19 residues. The ends lost 1 base at V and 0 bases at J; junction bases unmatched: 8. CDR3 in DNA: TGTGCCAGCAGCTTAGCCCGCGGTAGCGGGGGGGCCTCCTACAATGAGCAGTTCTTC. Its translation is CASSLARGSGGASYNEQFF. Supplemented by reference TRBV11-2 and TRBJ2-1, the full variable domain reads EAGVAQSPRYKIIEKRQSVAFWCNPISGHATLYWYQQILGQGPKLLIQFQNNGVVDDSQLPKDRFSAERLKGVDSTLKIQPAKLEDSAVYLCASSLARGSGGASYNEQFFGPGTRLTVL.

Turning to this clonotype: Just one base apart from a much larger clone, this may be a read error. The chain joins TRBV11-3 to TRBJ2-7; D call uncertain. CDR3 length: 14 amino acids. The V end was cut by 8 bases, the J end by 0 bases, with 14 bases between. Germline V gene data show CDR1 as SGHNT and CDR2 as YENEEA. The CDR3 region is CASSDAKSSYEQYF. The CDR3 region has the DNA TGTGCCAGCTCTGATGCCAAAAGCTCCTACGAGCAGTACTTC.

This clonotype has just a few counts. J is TRBJ2-2 and V is TRBV6-1; perhaps TRBD1 as D (5 bases). The CDR3 has 15 residues. V lost 3 bases to trimming and J lost 2 bases, with 10 bases between them. The germline CDR1 and CDR2 sequences are MNHNS and SASEGT. CDR3 in amino acids: CASSDLRDNTGELFF. CDR3 bases: TGTGCCAGCAGTGACCTCAGGGATAACACCGGGGAGCTGTTTTTT.

The V gene is TRBV12-3 or TRBV12-4, the J gene TRBJ2-3; D uncertain. The V end lost 5 bases, the J end lost 0 bases, and 9 bases lay between the germline ends. The CDR3 runs 14 residues. As DNA, the CDR3 is TGTGCCAGCAGTCCCTTTGTGAGCACAGATACGCAGTATTTT. Its protein is CASSPFVSTDTQYF.

This sequence joins TRBV2 and TRBJ2-3; 12 bases line up with TRBD2. The CDR3 loop spans 20 amino acids. Germline V gives CDR1 SNHLY, CDR2 FYNNEI. The V gene end was trimmed by 2 bases and the J gene end by 2 bases; junction bases not matched to a gene: 14. The CDR3, as DNA: TGTGCCAGCAGTGAATTCTTACTAGCGGGAGGTTCCGGGGCCACAGATACGCAGTATTTT. It is translated as CASSEFLLAGGSGATDTQYF.

This sequence joins TRBV20-1 and TRBJ2-3; 14 bases map to TRBD2. CDR3 size: 17 residues. The V segment lost 5 bases and the J segment 10 bases; nucleotides outside the gene matches: 17. CDR1 DFQATT and CDR2 SNEGSKA come from the germline V gene (reference sequence). DNA of the CDR3: TGCAGTGCTCCCCCCGGGACTAGCGGGGGACCGGGGCATCCGCAGTATTTT. Amino acid sequence: CSAPPGTSGGPGHPQYF.

The chain carries TRBV7-9 and TRBJ2-2, with D possibly TRBD2 on 6 matching bases. CDR1 and CDR2 (germline): SEHNR, FQNEAQ (reference sequence). The CDR3 consists of 13 residues. The V and J ends lost 8 bases and 2 bases respectively, with 9 bases between them. The CDR3 DNA reads TGTGCCAGCGCTAGCGTCAACACCGGGGAGCTGTTTTTT. This codes for CASASVNTGELFF.